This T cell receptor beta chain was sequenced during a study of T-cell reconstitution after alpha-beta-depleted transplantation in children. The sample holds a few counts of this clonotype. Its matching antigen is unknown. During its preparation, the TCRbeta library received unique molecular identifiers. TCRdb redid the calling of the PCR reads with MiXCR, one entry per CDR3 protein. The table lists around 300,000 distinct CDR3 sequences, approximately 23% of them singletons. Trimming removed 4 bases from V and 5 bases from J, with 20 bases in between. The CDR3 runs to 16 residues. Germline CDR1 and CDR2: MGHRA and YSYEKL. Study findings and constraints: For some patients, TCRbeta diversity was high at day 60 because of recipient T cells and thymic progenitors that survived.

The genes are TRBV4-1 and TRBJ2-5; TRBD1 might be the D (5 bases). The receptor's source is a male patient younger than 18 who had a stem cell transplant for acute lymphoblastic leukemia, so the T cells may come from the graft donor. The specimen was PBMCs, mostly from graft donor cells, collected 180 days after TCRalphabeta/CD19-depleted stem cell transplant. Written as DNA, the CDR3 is TGCGCCAGCAGCCTCCCAGGGAATATTCTCGGGGAGACCCAGTACTTC. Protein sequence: CASSLPGNILGETQYF.